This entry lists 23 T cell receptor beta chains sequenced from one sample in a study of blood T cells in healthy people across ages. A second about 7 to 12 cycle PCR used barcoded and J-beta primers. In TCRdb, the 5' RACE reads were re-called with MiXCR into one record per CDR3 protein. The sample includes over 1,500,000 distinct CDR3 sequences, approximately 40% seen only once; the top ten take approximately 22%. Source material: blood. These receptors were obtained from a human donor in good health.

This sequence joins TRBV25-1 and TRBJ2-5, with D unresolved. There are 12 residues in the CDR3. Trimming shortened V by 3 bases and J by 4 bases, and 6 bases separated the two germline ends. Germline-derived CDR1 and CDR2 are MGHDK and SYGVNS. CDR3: CASSDLLETQYF. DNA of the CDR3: TGTGCCAGCAGTGATCTCTTAGAGACCCAGTACTTC.

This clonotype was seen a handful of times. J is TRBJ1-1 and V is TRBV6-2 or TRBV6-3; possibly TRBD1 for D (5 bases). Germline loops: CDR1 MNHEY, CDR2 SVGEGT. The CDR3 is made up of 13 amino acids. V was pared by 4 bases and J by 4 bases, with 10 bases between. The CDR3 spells CASSFNRFTEAFF. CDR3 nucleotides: TGTGCCAGCAGTTTTAACAGGTTCACTGAAGCTTTCTTT.

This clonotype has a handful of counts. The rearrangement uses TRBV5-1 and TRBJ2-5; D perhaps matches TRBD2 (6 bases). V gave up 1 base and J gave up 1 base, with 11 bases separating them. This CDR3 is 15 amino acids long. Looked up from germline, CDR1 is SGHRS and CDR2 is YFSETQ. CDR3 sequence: CASSLTGGSQETQYF. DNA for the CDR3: TGCGCCAGCAGCTTGACCGGGGGAAGCCAAGAGACCCAGTACTTC.

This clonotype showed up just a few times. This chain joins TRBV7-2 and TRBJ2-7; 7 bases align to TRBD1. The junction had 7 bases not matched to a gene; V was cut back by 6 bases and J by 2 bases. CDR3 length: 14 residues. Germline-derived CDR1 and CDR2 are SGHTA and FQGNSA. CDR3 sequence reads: CASRDRRKPYEQYF. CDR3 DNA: TGTGCCAGCAGGGACAGGCGGAAACCCTACGAGCAGTACTTC.

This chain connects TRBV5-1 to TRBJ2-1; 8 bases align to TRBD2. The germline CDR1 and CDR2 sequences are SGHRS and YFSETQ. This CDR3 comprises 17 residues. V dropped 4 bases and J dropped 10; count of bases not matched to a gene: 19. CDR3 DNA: TGCGCCAGCAGCGTACGTGGGCCGGGGGGGCCCCCCTACGAGCAGTTCTTC. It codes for CASSVRGPGGPPYEQFF.

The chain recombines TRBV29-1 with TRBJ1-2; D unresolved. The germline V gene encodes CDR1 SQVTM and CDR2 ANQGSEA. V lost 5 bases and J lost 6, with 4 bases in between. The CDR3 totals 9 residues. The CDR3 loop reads CSVYDGYTF. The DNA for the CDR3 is TGCAGCGTTTATGATGGCTACACCTTC.

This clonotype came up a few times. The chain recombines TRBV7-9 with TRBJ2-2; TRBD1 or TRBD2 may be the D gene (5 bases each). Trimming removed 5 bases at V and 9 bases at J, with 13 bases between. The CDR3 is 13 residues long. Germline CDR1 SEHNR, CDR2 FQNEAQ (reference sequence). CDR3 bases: TGTGCCAGCAGCAACGGGGACGGGAGGGAGCTGTTTTTT. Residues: CASSNGDGRELFF.

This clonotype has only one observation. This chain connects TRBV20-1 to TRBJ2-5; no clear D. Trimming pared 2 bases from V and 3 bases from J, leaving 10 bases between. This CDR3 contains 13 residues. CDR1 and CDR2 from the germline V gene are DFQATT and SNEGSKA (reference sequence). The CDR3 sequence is CSARPGVEETQYF. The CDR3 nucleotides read TGCAGTGCTAGACCTGGCGTCGAAGAGACCCAGTACTTC.

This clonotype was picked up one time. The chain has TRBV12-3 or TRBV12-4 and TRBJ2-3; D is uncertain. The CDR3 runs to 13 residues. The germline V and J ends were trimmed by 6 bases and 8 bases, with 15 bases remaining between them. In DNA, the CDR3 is TGTGCCAGCAGCCATTATGGCAGAGGTACGCAGTATTTT. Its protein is CASSHYGRGTQYF.

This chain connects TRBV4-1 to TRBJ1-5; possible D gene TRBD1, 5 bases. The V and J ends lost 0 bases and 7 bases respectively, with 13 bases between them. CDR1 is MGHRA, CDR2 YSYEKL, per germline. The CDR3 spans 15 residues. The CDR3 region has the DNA TGCGCCAGCAGCCAAGAAGTTACGGGGGACCAGCCCCAGCATTTT. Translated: CASSQEVTGDQPQHF.

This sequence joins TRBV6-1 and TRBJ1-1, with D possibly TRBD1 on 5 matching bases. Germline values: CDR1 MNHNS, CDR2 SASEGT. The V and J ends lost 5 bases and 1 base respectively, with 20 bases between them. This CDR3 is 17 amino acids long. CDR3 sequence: CASSLTAGPLGNTEAFF. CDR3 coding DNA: TGTGCCAGCAGTCTTACGGCGGGGCCGCTGGGGAACACTGAAGCTTTCTTT.

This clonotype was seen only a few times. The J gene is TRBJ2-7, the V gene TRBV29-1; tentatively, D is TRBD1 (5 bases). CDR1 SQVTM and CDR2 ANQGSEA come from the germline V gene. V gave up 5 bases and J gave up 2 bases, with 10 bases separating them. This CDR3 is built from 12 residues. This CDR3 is CSVTTGPYEQYF. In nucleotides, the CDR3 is TGCAGCGTTACTACAGGACCCTACGAGCAGTACTTC.

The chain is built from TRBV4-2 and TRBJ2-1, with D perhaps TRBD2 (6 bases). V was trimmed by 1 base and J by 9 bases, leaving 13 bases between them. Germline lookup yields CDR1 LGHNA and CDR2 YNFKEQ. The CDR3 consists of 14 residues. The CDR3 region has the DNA TGTGCCAGCAGCCAAGGTTTTGGAGGGTTTGAGCAGTTCTTC. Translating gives CASSQGFGGFEQFF.

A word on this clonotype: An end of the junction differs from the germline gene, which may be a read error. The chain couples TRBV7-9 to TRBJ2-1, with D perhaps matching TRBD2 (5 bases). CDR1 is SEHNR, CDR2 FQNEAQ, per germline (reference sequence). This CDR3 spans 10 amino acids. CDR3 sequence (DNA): TGTACCAGCAGAGGGAATGAGCAGTTCTTC. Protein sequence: CTSRGNEQFF. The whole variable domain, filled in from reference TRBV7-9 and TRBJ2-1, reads DTGVSQNPRHKITKRGQNVTFRCDPISEHNRLYWYRQTLGQGPEFLTYFQNEAQLEKSRLLSDRFSAERPKGSFSTLEIQRTEQGDSAMYLCTSRGNEQFFGPGTRLTVL.

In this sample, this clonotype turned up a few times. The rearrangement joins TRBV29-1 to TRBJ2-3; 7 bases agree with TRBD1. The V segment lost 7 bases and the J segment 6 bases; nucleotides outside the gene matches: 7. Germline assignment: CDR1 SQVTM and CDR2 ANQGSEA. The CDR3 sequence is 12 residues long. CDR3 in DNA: TGCAGCGGTAGACAGGGTTCGGATACGCAGTATTTT. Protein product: CSGRQGSDTQYF.

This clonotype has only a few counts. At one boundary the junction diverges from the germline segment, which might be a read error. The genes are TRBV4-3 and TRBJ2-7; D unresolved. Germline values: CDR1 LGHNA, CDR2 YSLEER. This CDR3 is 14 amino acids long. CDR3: CANSQGANTYEQYF. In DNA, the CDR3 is TGCGCCAACAGCCAAGGTGCAAACACCTACGAGCAGTACTTC.

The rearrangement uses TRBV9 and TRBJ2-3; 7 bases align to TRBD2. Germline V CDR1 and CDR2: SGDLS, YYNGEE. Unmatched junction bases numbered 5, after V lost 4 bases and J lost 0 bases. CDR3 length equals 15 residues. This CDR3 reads CASSSSGISTDTQYF. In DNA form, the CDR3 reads TGTGCCAGCAGCTCAAGCGGGATTAGCACAGATACGCAGTATTTT.

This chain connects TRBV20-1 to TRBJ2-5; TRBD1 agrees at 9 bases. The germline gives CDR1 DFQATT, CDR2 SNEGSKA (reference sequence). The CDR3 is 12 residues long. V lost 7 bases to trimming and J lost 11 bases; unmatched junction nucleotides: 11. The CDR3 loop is CSGTGVRLGQYF. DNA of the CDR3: TGCAGTGGGACAGGGGTCCGTCTAGGTCAGTACTTC.

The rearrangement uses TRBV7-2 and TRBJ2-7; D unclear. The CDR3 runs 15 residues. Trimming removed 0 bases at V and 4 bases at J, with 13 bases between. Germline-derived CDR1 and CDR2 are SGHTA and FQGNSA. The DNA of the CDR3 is TGTGCCAGCAGCTTAGCGACGATGCAGGCGTACGAGCAGTACTTC. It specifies CASSLATMQAYEQYF. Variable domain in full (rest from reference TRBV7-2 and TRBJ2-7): GAGVSQSPSNKVTEKGKDVELRCDPISGHTALYWYRQSLGQGLEFLIYFQGNSAPDKSGLPSDRFSAERTGGSVSTLTIQRTQQEDSAVYLCASSLATMQAYEQYFGPGTRLTVT.

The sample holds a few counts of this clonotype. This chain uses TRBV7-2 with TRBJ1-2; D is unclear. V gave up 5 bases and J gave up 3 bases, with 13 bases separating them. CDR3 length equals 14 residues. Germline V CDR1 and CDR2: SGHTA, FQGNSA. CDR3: CASSPQQKYYGYTF. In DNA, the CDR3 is TGTGCCAGCAGCCCACAGCAGAAGTACTATGGCTACACCTTC.

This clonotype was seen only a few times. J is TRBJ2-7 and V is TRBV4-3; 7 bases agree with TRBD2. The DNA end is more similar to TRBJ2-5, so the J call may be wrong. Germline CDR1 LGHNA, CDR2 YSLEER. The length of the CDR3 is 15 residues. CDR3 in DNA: TGCGCCAGCAGCCAAGACGGGCGGGGAGGGGAGACCCAGTACTTC. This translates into CASSQDGRGGETQYF.

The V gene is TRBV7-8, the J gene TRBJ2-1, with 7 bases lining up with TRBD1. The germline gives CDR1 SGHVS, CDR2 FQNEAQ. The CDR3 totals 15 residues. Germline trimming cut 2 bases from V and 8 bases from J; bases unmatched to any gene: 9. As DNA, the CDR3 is TGTGCCAGCAGCTTAAACAGGGGAAAGGGCCATGAGCAGTTCTTC. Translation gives CASSLNRGKGHEQFF.

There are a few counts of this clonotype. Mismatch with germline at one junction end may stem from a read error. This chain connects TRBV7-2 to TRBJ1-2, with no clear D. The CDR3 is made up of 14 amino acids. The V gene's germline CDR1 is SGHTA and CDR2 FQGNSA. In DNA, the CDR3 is TGTGCCAGCAGCTTATCCGACGAAGACTATGGCTACACTTTC. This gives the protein CASSLSDEDYGYTF.